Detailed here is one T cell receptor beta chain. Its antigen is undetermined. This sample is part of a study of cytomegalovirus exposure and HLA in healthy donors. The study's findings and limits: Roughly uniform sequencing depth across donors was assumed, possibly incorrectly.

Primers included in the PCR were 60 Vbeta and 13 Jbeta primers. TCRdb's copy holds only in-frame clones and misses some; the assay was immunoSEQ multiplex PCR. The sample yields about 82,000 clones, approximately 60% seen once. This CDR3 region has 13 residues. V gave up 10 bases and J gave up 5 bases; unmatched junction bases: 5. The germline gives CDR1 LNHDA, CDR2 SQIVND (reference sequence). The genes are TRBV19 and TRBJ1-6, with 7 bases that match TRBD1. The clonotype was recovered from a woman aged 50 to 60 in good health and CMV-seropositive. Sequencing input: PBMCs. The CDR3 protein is CATSGQNNSPLHF. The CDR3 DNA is TGTGCCACCTCGGGACAGAATAATTCACCCCTCCACTTT.